This TCR beta chain originates from a study of shared clonotypes between healthy human individuals. General study points: Relative to clonotypes present in all four donors, those not shared had lower generation probabilities.

Concerning this clone: Its antigen is not known.

Terminally differentiated effector memory CD45RA+ cells were excluded by CCR7 positive selection of CD45RO-negative cells. Sequenced by immunoSEQ multiplex PCR; TCRdb stores in-frame clones only, minus some. Of about 2 million clones listed, about 95% are singletons. The germline V gene encodes CDR1 SGHTA and CDR2 FQGNSA. CDR3 length equals 14 residues. V gave up 3 bases and J gave up 3 bases, with 12 bases separating them. Sample: naive CD8+ T cells sorted from blood. The TCR originated in a man aged 18 to 35 in good health. The chain links TRBV7-2 to TRBJ2-7; tentative D call: TRBD2 (6 bases). The CDR3 region is CASSFSGDVYEQYF. In DNA form, the CDR3 reads TGTGCCAGCAGCTTTTCGGGGGACGTCTACGAGCAGTACTTC.